These T cell receptor beta chains were read from a single sample in a study of monozygotic twins with inflammatory bowel disease. TCRdb derives one entry per CDR3 protein from the 5' RACE reads, leaving out DNA. The sample totals around 450,000 distinct CDR3 sequences. The specimen sequenced was blood. These receptors were collected from a human donor with ulcerative colitis or Crohn's disease, or a healthy co-twin of an affected twin (not recorded which). The CDR3 runs from the conserved cysteine through the conserved F or W. The order of the fields is V gene, J gene, CDR3 protein.

v_call: TRBV7-9
j_call: TRBJ2-1
cdr3_aa: CASSFPLATNEQFF

v_call: TRBV10-3
j_call: TRBJ2-5
cdr3_aa: CAIGVQVQETQYF

v_call: TRBV12-3/TRBV12-4
j_call: TRBJ1-2
cdr3_aa: CASSSRQGGYYGYTF

v_call: TRBV7-2
j_call: TRBJ2-5
cdr3_aa: CASAWIGGETQYF

v_call: TRBV7-2
j_call: TRBJ2-1
cdr3_aa: CASRPRTSGPQHEQFF

v_call: TRBV18
j_call: TRBJ1-1
cdr3_aa: CASSKTGGMNTEAFF

v_call: TRBV6-6
j_call: TRBJ2-7
cdr3_aa: CASSYEGGSYEQYF

v_call: TRBV5-6
j_call: TRBJ1-3
cdr3_aa: CASSSGTGAGNTIYF

v_call: TRBV30
j_call: TRBJ1-1
cdr3_aa: CAWLVNTEAFF

v_call: TRBV6-1
j_call: TRBJ2-6
cdr3_aa: CASSSAGRKSGANVLTF

v_call: TRBV20-1
j_call: TRBJ2-1
cdr3_aa: CSALIGGLEQFF

v_call: TRBV5-1
j_call: TRBJ2-2
cdr3_aa: CASGSGVMAGTGELFF

v_call: TRBV4-3
j_call: TRBJ2-3
cdr3_aa: CASSPSAGGRGTQYF

v_call: TRBV5-5
j_call: TRBJ2-5
cdr3_aa: CASSLNSGRGETQYF

v_call: TRBV18
j_call: TRBJ1-1
cdr3_aa: CASSRRGVWNTEAFF

v_call: TRBV3-1
j_call: TRBJ2-7
cdr3_aa: CASSQWTGGHHEQYF

v_call: TRBV4-3
j_call: TRBJ2-1
cdr3_aa: CASSRTGAYNEQFF

v_call: TRBV15
j_call: TRBJ1-1
cdr3_aa: CATSLGGSNTEAFF

v_call: TRBV6-1
j_call: TRBJ2-1
cdr3_aa: CASSESWSAAYNEQFF

v_call: TRBV25-1
j_call: TRBJ1-2
cdr3_aa: CASSDPVPFGGYTF

v_call: TRBV14
j_call: TRBJ1-1
cdr3_aa: CASSLLTGNTEAFF

v_call: TRBV20-1
j_call: TRBJ2-7
cdr3_aa: CSARDQEGLSYEQYF

v_call: TRBV10-3
j_call: TRBJ1-2
cdr3_aa: CAISELGDGYTF

v_call: TRBV5-5
j_call: TRBJ2-1
cdr3_aa: CASSPFDYEQFF

v_call: TRBV7-2
j_call: TRBJ2-7
cdr3_aa: CASSTRQTSYEQYF

v_call: TRBV18
j_call: TRBJ1-2
cdr3_aa: CASSPGDYGYTF

v_call: TRBV2
j_call: TRBJ2-2
cdr3_aa: CASRQNTGELFF

v_call: TRBV6-2/TRBV6-3
j_call: TRBJ2-7
cdr3_aa: CASSHRAGRTLAYEQYF

v_call: TRBV7-8
j_call: TRBJ2-5
cdr3_aa: CASSLGLGRETQYF

v_call: TRBV3-1
j_call: TRBJ1-2
cdr3_aa: CASTQGQFYGYTF

v_call: TRBV7-9
j_call: TRBJ1-1
cdr3_aa: CASSFFRGSTEAFF

v_call: TRBV7-9
j_call: TRBJ2-1
cdr3_aa: CASSLVPGQGYNEQFF

v_call: TRBV20-1
j_call: TRBJ1-5
cdr3_aa: CSALDREALHF

v_call: TRBV18
j_call: TRBJ1-1
cdr3_aa: CASSPPSQIMNTEAFF

v_call: TRBV14
j_call: TRBJ2-7
cdr3_aa: CASSQIWTVREQYF